These 30 T cell receptor beta chains came from one sample sequenced in a study of T cell responses to AZD1222 COVID-19 vaccine. Libraries were prepared by immunoSEQ multiplex PCR; TCRdb keeps only in-frame clonotypes and omits some of them. The repertoire includes some 110,000 clones, approximately 89% of them detected once, and around 4.4% sits in the top ten. The sample here was peripheral blood, taken 28 days after the second AZD1222 dose. The origin of the receptors is an adult who received the AZD1222 COVID-19 vaccine.

The rearrangement joins TRBV5-1 to TRBJ2-2; TRBD2 aligns across 7 bases. The CDR3 length is 14 residues. V was clipped by 4 bases and J by 6 bases; unmatched bases: 6. Per the germline V gene, CDR1 is SGHRS and CDR2 is YFSETQ. Here the CDR3 DNA reads TGCGCCAGCAGCCAAGTAGCGGGCGCCGGGGAGCTGTTTTTT. Its protein product is CASSQVAGAGELFF.

The chain carries TRBV28 and TRBJ1-2; 8 bases are shared with TRBD1. This CDR3 is 15 amino acids long. The germline V gene has CDR1 MDHEN and CDR2 SYDVKM. The junction had 10 bases not matched to a gene; V was cut back by 6 bases and J by 4 bases. The CDR3 DNA is TGTGCCAGCAGCCCAACGACAGGGGCTTCCTATGGCTACACCTTC. This encodes CASSPTTGASYGYTF.

CDR3 sequence reads: CSVNRGGRGTEAFF. CDR3 bases: TGCAGCGTTAACAGGGGCGGACGGGGCACTGAAGCTTTCTTT. The genes are TRBV29-1 and TRBJ1-1; 7 bases match TRBD1. Germline V lookup: CDR1 SQVTM, CDR2 ANQGSEA. Trimming cost V 5 bases and J 4 bases; bases outside gene matches: 10. The CDR3 is made up of 14 amino acids.

This rearrangement joins TRBV10-3 to TRBJ1-5, with unresolved D. Germline lookup yields CDR1 ENHRY and CDR2 SYGVKD. This CDR3 has 13 amino acids. Trimming removed 8 bases at V and 0 bases at J, with 8 bases between. CDR3 nucleotides: TGTGCCATCGGGAGAGATAGCAATCAGCCCCAGCATTTT. It encodes CAIGRDSNQPQHF.

The chain is built from TRBV20-1 and TRBJ1-6; D gene unclear. Trimming removed 8 bases from V and 10 bases from J, with 18 bases in between. Germline V lookup: CDR1 DFQATT, CDR2 SNEGSKA (reference sequence). There are 13 residues in the CDR3. The chain's CDR3 is CSPSEGPKSPLHF. The DNA for the CDR3 is TGCAGTCCAAGTGAAGGGCCAAAATCACCCCTCCACTTT.

The rearrangement links TRBV5-6 to TRBJ1-2, with D uncertain. CDR1 and CDR2 (germline): SGHDT, YYEEEE. The CDR3 sequence is 13 residues long. Trimming cost V 3 bases and J 4 bases, with 10 bases left between them. This CDR3 is CASSWRVGYGYTF. The CDR3 DNA reads as TGTGCCAGCAGCTGGCGGGTTGGCTATGGCTACACCTTC.

The chain links TRBV14 to TRBJ1-2; 8 nucleotides agree with TRBD1. Trimming at V came to 4 bases and at J to 8 bases, leaving 18 bases not matched to a gene. CDR3 length equals 17 residues. Germline CDR1 reads SGHDN; CDR2 reads FVKESK. CDR3 sequence: CASSPTGTGPLSGGYTF. The CDR3 nucleotides are TGTGCCAGCAGCCCAACCGGGACAGGCCCTCTTTCGGGAGGCTACACCTTC.

The chain has TRBV9 and TRBJ1-1; D might be TRBD1 (5 bases). Germline V lookup: CDR1 SGDLS, CDR2 YYNGEE. V shed 0 bases and J shed 3 bases, with 12 bases lying between them. CDR3 length equals 15 residues. CDR3 DNA: TGTGCCAGCAGCGTAGTGTCTGGGGCGCACACTGAAGCTTTCTTT. Translating it yields CASSVVSGAHTEAFF.

This chain links TRBV11-2 with TRBJ2-7; 7 positions agree with TRBD2. The CDR3 has 15 amino acids. Germline CDR1 is SGHAT and CDR2 is FQNNGV. V lost 5 bases, J lost 2 bases, and 9 bases stayed unmatched. The CDR3 DNA follows: TGTGCCAGCAGCCGCATCCCCGGGACTACCTACGAGCAGTACTTC. The encoded protein is CASSRIPGTTYEQYF.

The gene calls are TRBV2 and TRBJ2-7; 11 bases match TRBD1. J was trimmed by 6 bases and V by 7 bases; bases with no gene match: 8. Germline V gene sequence: CDR1 SNHLY, CDR2 FYNNEI. The CDR3 runs 14 residues. The CDR3 nucleotides read TGTGCCAGCAACGGACAGGGGGCGTTGGTCGAGCAGTACTTC. Translating it yields CASNGQGALVEQYF.

This rearrangement joins TRBV2 to TRBJ1-5; D possibly corresponds to TRBD1 (6 bases). V lost 9 bases to trimming and J lost 2 bases, with 14 bases between them. CDR3 length: 14 residues. Per germline, CDR1 SNHLY and CDR2 FYNNEI. CDR3 sequence (DNA): TGTGCCAGAGGGGGGATTGATGGCAATCAGCCCCAGCATTTT. The encoded protein is CARGGIDGNQPQHF.

The chain combines TRBV10-3 with TRBJ1-4, with 9 bases that match TRBD1. CDR1 and CDR2 (germline): ENHRY, SYGVKD. The CDR3 runs to 14 residues. The J segment lost 7 bases and the V segment lost 6 bases, leaving 6 bases of the junction unmatched. The CDR3 sequence is CAISGTGLGEKLFF. The DNA of the CDR3 is TGTGCCATCAGCGGGACAGGGCTGGGTGAAAAACTGTTTTTT.

The CDR3 DNA follows: TGCGCCAGCACCATTATGGGGGGAAATACTGAAGCTTTCTTT. It translates to CASTIMGGNTEAFF. The V call is TRBV4-1, the J call TRBJ1-1; TRBD1 is a possible D gene (5 bases). Per germline, CDR1 MGHRA and CDR2 YSYEKL. Trimming pared 7 bases from V and 5 bases from J, leaving 17 bases between. The CDR3 length is 14 residues.

The rearrangement links TRBV7-2 to TRBJ1-4, with TRBD1 identical over 9 bases. The germline gives CDR1 SGHTA, CDR2 FQGNSA. V trimming: 4 bases; J trimming: 3 bases; junction bases outside the gene matches: 3. The CDR3 is 15 amino acids. CDR3 nucleotide sequence: TGTGCCAGCAGCTCCCGACAGGGGGCTAATGAAAAACTGTTTTTT. It is translated as CASSSRQGANEKLFF.

The CDR3 nucleotides are TGTGCCACCAGCGTCCCCGGGACAGGGGAAGAAAAACTGTTTTTT. Protein: CATSVPGTGEEKLFF. The J gene is TRBJ1-4, the V gene TRBV15; 10 bases fit TRBD1. This CDR3 has 15 amino acids. Trimming took 5 bases from V and 8 from J; bases not matched to a gene: 8. CDR1 is LNHNV, CDR2 YYDKDF, per germline (reference sequence).

The chain carries TRBV28 and TRBJ1-5; D unclear. The CDR3 has 13 amino acids. V lost 7 bases and J lost 0, with 7 bases in between. Looked up from germline, CDR1 is MDHEN and CDR2 is SYDVKM. The CDR3 loop is CASMEDSNQPQHF. The CDR3 bases are TGTGCCAGCATGGAGGATAGCAATCAGCCCCAGCATTTT.

The chain employs TRBV30 and TRBJ2-5; D gene uncertain. V lost 3 bases and J lost 0, with 8 bases in between. Germline-derived CDR1 and CDR2 are GTSNPN and SVGIG (reference sequence). The CDR3 is made up of 13 amino acids. This CDR3 is CAWSGLDQETQYF. In nucleotides, the CDR3 is TGTGCCTGGAGCGGGCTGGACCAAGAGACCCAGTACTTC.

CDR3 nucleotide sequence: TGTGCCAGCAGCTTGTTAGGACTAGCGGGGGATGAGCAGTACTTC. Its protein is CASSLLGLAGDEQYF. The chain links TRBV5-4 to TRBJ2-7; 13 bases are a match to TRBD2. Unmatched junction bases numbered 5, after V lost 1 base and J lost 7 bases. Germline lookup yields CDR1 SGHNT and CDR2 YYREEE (reference sequence). This CDR3 region has 15 residues.

The chain employs TRBV23-1 and TRBJ1-1; 8 nucleotides agree with TRBD1. TRBV23-1 is an open reading frame whose function is uncertain. This CDR3 has 16 amino acids. V dropped 6 bases and J dropped 5; count of bases not matched to a gene: 14. The DNA for the CDR3 is TGCGCCAGCAGCCGAAACTTAGGGACAGGAAATACTGAAGCTTTCTTT. Protein product: CASSRNLGTGNTEAFF.

The gene calls are TRBV19 and TRBJ2-5; 9 bases match TRBD2. Germline CDR1 and CDR2: LNHDA and SQIVND (reference sequence). The CDR3 totals 16 residues. J lost 1 base, V lost 5 bases, and 8 bases had no gene match. CDR3 DNA sequence: TGTGCCAGTAGTCACGCGGGAGGGCGCGGCCAAGAGACCCAGTACTTC. Encoded protein: CASSHAGGRGQETQYF.

The chain couples TRBV30 to TRBJ2-6, with 11 positions matching TRBD1. J was trimmed by 6 bases and V by 8 bases; bases with no gene match: 6. This CDR3 is 14 amino acids long. Germline CDR1 is GTSNPN and CDR2 is SVGIG (reference sequence). The DNA for the CDR3 is TGTGCCCGGACAGGGGGCGCAAAGGCCAACGTCCTGACTTTC. Encoded protein: CARTGGAKANVLTF.

The rearrangement uses TRBV6-2 or TRBV6-3 and TRBJ2-5; maybe TRBD1 (6 bases). CDR3 length: 15 amino acids. The germline V gene encodes CDR1 MNHEY and CDR2 SVGEGT. Between the trimmed V and J ends, which lost 5 bases and 5 bases, there was a span of 18 bases. The CDR3 sequence: CASSTQQGWEETQYF. The CDR3 nucleotides are TGTGCCAGCAGTACACAACAGGGTTGGGAGGAGACCCAGTACTTC.

V and J are TRBV29-1 and TRBJ1-5; D gene ambiguous. V dropped 2 bases and J dropped 0 bases, with 11 bases sitting between them. This CDR3 is built from 15 residues. CDR1 SQVTM and CDR2 ANQGSEA come from the germline V gene. The CDR3 sequence: CSVELGFGSNQPQHF. The CDR3 nucleotides are TGCAGCGTTGAATTGGGGTTTGGTAGCAATCAGCCCCAGCATTTT.

This sequence joins TRBV3-1 (or the pseudogene TRBV3-2) and TRBJ1-6, with a tentative D call TRBD1 (6 bases). The V gene's germline CDR1 is LGHDT and CDR2 YNNKEL (reference sequence). The CDR3 has 15 residues. Trimming stripped 3 bases from V and 9 bases from J, with 15 bases between. The CDR3 sequence is CASSHRQVLGSPLHF. CDR3 sequence (DNA): TGTGCCAGCAGCCACCGACAGGTACTCGGTTCACCCCTCCACTTT.

This sequence joins TRBV3-1 (or the pseudogene TRBV3-2) and TRBJ1-5, with no clear D. Germline values: CDR1 LGHDT, CDR2 YNNKEL (reference sequence). This CDR3 is 14 amino acids long. V lost 0 bases and J 1 base, leaving 4 bases between the germline ends. CDR3 in DNA: TGTGCCAGCAGCCAAGATGGGAGCAATCAGCCCCAGCATTTT. The encoded protein is CASSQDGSNQPQHF.

The V and J genes are TRBV7-9 and TRBJ2-3; 8 bases agree with TRBD2. CDR3 length: 14 residues. The J segment lost 12 bases and the V segment lost 1 base, leaving 9 bases of the junction unmatched. Germline values: CDR1 SEHNR, CDR2 FQNEAQ (reference sequence). CDR3 sequence reads: CASSLVSGSGDQYF. The CDR3 nucleotides read TGTGCCAGCAGCTTAGTGTCGGGTAGCGGGGATCAGTATTTT.

The V gene is TRBV28, the J gene TRBJ2-2; D may match TRBD1 or TRBD2 (5 bases each). V lost 3 bases, J lost 0 bases, and 11 bases lay in between. The germline CDR1 and CDR2 sequences are MDHEN and SYDVKM. The CDR3 has 16 amino acids. DNA for the CDR3: TGTGCCAGCAGTTTGGGGCAGCGGTCGAACACCGGGGAGCTGTTTTTT. The encoded protein is CASSLGQRSNTGELFF. Supplemented by reference TRBV28 and TRBJ2-2, the full variable domain reads DVKVTQSSRYLVKRTGEKVFLECVQDMDHENMFWYRQDPGLGLRLIYFSYDVKMKEKGDIPEGYSVSREKKERFSLILESASTNQTSMYLCASSLGQRSNTGELFFGEGSRLTVL.

The rearrangement joins TRBV7-2 to TRBJ1-2; possible D gene TRBD1, 6 bases. Looked up from germline, CDR1 is SGHTA and CDR2 is FQGNSA. The CDR3 length is 14 residues. Trimming cost V 2 bases and J 8 bases, with 15 bases left between them. The DNA of the CDR3 is TGTGCCAGCAGCTTAATCAGGGGAACGGCGGGCTACACCTTC. As protein: CASSLIRGTAGYTF.

The chain joins TRBV11-2 to TRBJ2-3; D could derive from TRBD1 or TRBD2 (5 bases each). The germline V gene encodes CDR1 SGHAT and CDR2 FQNNGV. V gave up 4 bases and J gave up 2 bases, with 25 bases separating them. The CDR3 totals 19 residues. The CDR3 sequence: CASSSLLGDTPKTTDTQYF. DNA of the CDR3: TGTGCCAGCAGCTCACTCCTGGGGGATACACCCAAAACCACAGATACGCAGTATTTT.

The chain carries TRBV6-5 and TRBJ1-4; 8 nucleotides match TRBD1. Germline CDR1 is MNHEY and CDR2 is SVGAGI. This CDR3 has 15 residues. Trimming at V came to 6 bases and at J to 4 bases, leaving 7 bases not matched to a gene. CDR3 nucleotides: TGTGCCAGCAGGACCGGGACAGGTATTAATGAAAAACTGTTTTTT. This translates into CASRTGTGINEKLFF.